Listed below are T cell receptor beta chains from one sample, sequenced in a study of T cell responses to AZD1222 COVID-19 vaccine. Clones were sequenced by immunoSEQ multiplex PCR, and TCRdb holds only the in-frame ones, with some missing. Of about 78,000 clones in the sample, approximately 87% were seen once. Sequenced here: peripheral blood, sampled 28 days after the second AZD1222 dose. These receptors were obtained from an adult who received the AZD1222 COVID-19 vaccine. CDR3s include the opening cysteine and the closing phenylalanine or tryptophan. Fields, in order: V gene, J gene, CDR3 protein.

TRBV3-1/TRBV3-2,TRBJ1-6,CASSQNRGSYNSPLHF
TRBV5-1,TRBJ2-3,CASSVLQLRSTDTQYF
TRBV28,TRBJ1-5,CASREDPHSNQPQHF
TRBV3-1/TRBV3-2,TRBJ2-7,CASSLPLAGAYEQYF
TRBV10-3,TRBJ2-7,CAISEGGGSTYEQYF
TRBV18,TRBJ1-1,CASSPVQMNTEAFF
TRBV7-6,TRBJ1-1,CASSLEGTGENTEAFF
TRBV28,TRBJ1-6,CASSFGGNNSPLHF
TRBV5-1,TRBJ1-2,CASSQRGYGYTF
TRBV27,TRBJ2-1,CASSSPGLAGIYEQFF
TRBV24-1,TRBJ2-7,CATSDDRPQQYF
TRBV24-1,TRBJ2-1,CATSGITGGSYNEQFF
TRBV11-3,TRBJ2-5,CASSPGTGLETQYF
TRBV27,TRBJ1-5,CASSLRGNQPQHF
TRBV24-1,TRBJ2-2,CATKGQGNTGELFF
TRBV6-2/TRBV6-3,TRBJ2-6,CASSLLGNSGANVLTF
TRBV28,TRBJ1-1,CASSLRETEAFF
TRBV7-6,TRBJ2-3,CASSWGQGSTDTQYF
TRBV5-1,TRBJ2-2,CASSAGGGWPGELFF
TRBV5-5,TRBJ2-2,CASSLGAGARTGELFF
TRBV29-1,TRBJ1-5,CSVAGGGQPQHF